These T cell receptor beta chains were read from a single sample in a study of T cells in Graves' hyperthyroidism and ophthalmopathy. TCRdb re-called the multiplex PCR reads through MiXCR, storing one row per CDR3 protein. The sample holds some 180,000 distinct CDR3 sequences; approximately 15% are singletons and the top ten take under 35%. Material: blood. The receptors come from a woman aged 45-65 years with Graves' hyperthyroidism. CDR3s include the opening cysteine and the closing phenylalanine or tryptophan. The D gene is left open where the match is weak. Expanded clones are given a class, and other clones once, few, many or no size at all.

V	D	size	J	CDR3	DNA
TRBV11-2	TRBD2	many	TRBJ2-7	CASSSGGNFYEQYF	TGTGCCAGCAGCTCGGGGGGGAACTTCTACGAGCAGTACTTC
TRBV29-1	TRBD2	-	TRBJ2-2	CSVGPSGGGGELFF	TGCAGCGTTGGTCCTAGCGGGGGTGGCGGGGAGCTGTTTTTT
TRBV6-1	-	many	TRBJ2-2	CASSSFLGTGELFF	TGTGCCAGCAGTTCTTTTTTGGGCACCGGGGAGCTGTTTTTT
TRBV5-5	TRBD1	few	TRBJ2-7	CASSLGGQGVEQYF	TGTGCCAGCAGCTTGGGGGGACAGGGAGTGGAGCAGTACTTC
TRBV7-2	TRBD2	-	TRBJ2-3	CASSLASRGGRADTQYF	TGTGCCAGCAGCTTAGCGTCTCGGGGGGGCCGGGCAGATACGCAGTATTTT
TRBV27	-	-	TRBJ1-5	CASSLSNDNQPQHF	TGTGCCAGCAGTTTATCCAATGACAATCAGCCCCAGCATTTT
TRBV27	-	many	TRBJ1-1	CASSLSAGVRAEAFF	TGTGCCAGCAGTTTATCTGCTGGGGTGAGGGCTGAAGCTTTCTTT
TRBV5-5	-	many	TRBJ1-5	CASSLAGGTGSNQPQHF	TGTGCCAGCAGCTTGGCTGGGGGAACAGGGAGCAATCAGCCCCAGCATTTT
TRBV28	TRBD1	many	TRBJ1-5	CASSPSGQGRNQPQHF	TGTGCCAGCAGTCCCTCCGGACAGGGTCGCAATCAGCCCCAGCATTTT
TRBV5-4	-	-	TRBJ1-2	CASSLAGTGIYGYTF	TGTGCCAGCAGCTTGGCTGGTACAGGGATATATGGCTACACCTTC
TRBV4-2	TRBD1	many	TRBJ1-6	CASSPPGTAYNSPLHF	TGTGCCAGCAGCCCTCCCGGGACAGCGTATAATTCACCCCTCCACTTT
TRBV6-1	-	many	TRBJ1-2	CASSHSGGYTF	TGTGCCAGCAGTCATTCAGGGGGCTACACCTTC
TRBV19	TRBD1	few	TRBJ1-6	CASSMETGANSPLHF	TGTGCCAGTAGTATGGAGACAGGGGCTAATTCACCCCTCCACTTT
TRBV9	-	many	TRBJ2-1	CASSAHGDGYNEQFF	TGTGCCAGCAGCGCCCATGGGGACGGTTACAATGAGCAGTTCTTC
TRBV7-9	-	many	TRBJ2-1	CASGGNLYNEQFF	TGTGCCAGCGGGGGAAACCTATACAATGAGCAGTTCTTC
TRBV20-1	-	many	TRBJ1-4	CSAPGTLKGEKLFF	TGCAGTGCACCAGGGACACTCAAGGGTGAAAAACTGTTTTTT
TRBV3-1	TRBD2	-	TRBJ2-1	CASSQVGLAVNEQFF	TGTGCCAGCAGCCAAGTTGGACTAGCGGTCAATGAGCAGTTCTTC
TRBV12-3/TRBV12-4	-	many	TRBJ1-3	CASRTWGTGNTIYF	TGTGCCAGCAGGACATGGGGTACCGGAAACACCATATATTTT
TRBV6-1	-	few	TRBJ2-3	CASSPGAQMGTDTQYF	TGTGCCAGCAGTCCCGGGGCCCAGATGGGGACAGATACGCAGTATTTT
TRBV7-9	-	many	TRBJ1-6	CASSPGTRDSPLHF	TGTGCCAGCAGCCCCGGGACAAGGGATTCACCCCTCCACTTT
TRBV5-1	-	-	TRBJ2-7	CASSSYGRSSYEQYF	TGCGCCAGCAGCTCTTACGGACGGTCTTCCTACGAGCAGTACTTC
TRBV6-1	-	many	TRBJ1-1	CASSPYGTEAFF	TGTGCCAGCAGTCCCTACGGGACTGAAGCTTTCTTT
TRBV25-1	TRBD1	-	TRBJ2-3	CASRGGFGTDTQYF	TGTGCCAGCAGAGGGGGCTTCGGCACAGATACGCAGTATTTT
TRBV7-6	TRBD1	-	TRBJ2-7	CASSRSQGLGEQYF	TGTGCCAGCAGCAGGTCACAGGGGTTGGGCGAGCAGTACTTC
TRBV20-1	-	many	TRBJ2-7	CSASTTLSYEQYF	TGCAGTGCTAGCACTACCTTAAGTTACGAGCAGTACTTC
TRBV12-3/TRBV12-4	TRBD1	many	TRBJ1-6	CASSWDRGRSPLHF	TGTGCCAGCAGTTGGGACAGGGGTAGATCACCCCTCCACTTT
TRBV20-1	-	many	TRBJ1-1	CSGQLGSIVNTEAFF	TGCAGTGGACAACTGGGGAGTATAGTGAACACTGAAGCTTTCTTT
TRBV6-1	TRBD2	many	TRBJ2-7	CASSARGGGHEQYF	TGTGCCAGCAGCGCTCGGGGGGGAGGCCACGAGCAGTACTTC
TRBV5-5	TRBD1	-	TRBJ1-2	CASSLGPLEQGPNYGYTF	TGTGCCAGCAGCTTGGGGCCGCTCGAACAGGGGCCAAACTATGGCTACACCTTC
TRBV6-2/TRBV6-3	-	-	TRBJ2-3	CASSYWGDPDTQYF	TGTGCCAGCAGTTACTGGGGGGATCCAGATACGCAGTATTTT
TRBV7-3	-	many	TRBJ2-5	CASSFMGRRETQYF	TGTGCCAGCAGCTTCATGGGCCGCCGAGAGACCCAGTACTTC
TRBV6-1	-	many	TRBJ1-1	CASSDVGHDTEAFF	TGTGCCAGCAGTGATGTGGGGCATGACACTGAAGCTTTCTTT
TRBV7-9	-	-	TRBJ1-1	CASSITGWEGPMNTEAFF	TGTGCCAGCAGCATCACTGGATGGGAGGGCCCCATGAACACTGAAGCTTTCTTT
TRBV3-1	-	many	TRBJ1-2	CASSSLNYGYTF	TGTGCCAGCAGCTCTCTGAACTATGGCTACACCTTC
TRBV14	TRBD1	many	TRBJ2-7	CASSQKDRPSYEQYF	TGTGCCAGCAGCCAGAAGGACAGGCCATCCTACGAGCAGTACTTC
TRBV12-3/TRBV12-4	-	-	TRBJ1-3	CASSADIFTIYF	TGTGCCAGCAGTGCAGACATCTTCACCATATATTTT
TRBV5-1	-	-	TRBJ2-7	CASSFGGRYEQYF	TGCGCCAGCAGCTTCGGGGGCCGGTACGAGCAGTACTTC
TRBV19	-	-	TRBJ2-5	CASSTRGTYYETQYF	TGTGCCAGTAGTACTAGGGGGACATACTATGAGACCCAGTACTTC
TRBV5-6	TRBD1	-	TRBJ1-2	CASSLLSGTGRGYTF	TGTGCCAGCAGCTTGCTTTCCGGGACAGGGCGAGGCTACACCTTC
TRBV28	TRBD1	-	TRBJ2-7	CASSFVAGTGNHEQYF	TGTGCCAGCAGTTTCGTCGCAGGGACAGGGAACCACGAGCAGTACTTC
TRBV2	TRBD2	-	TRBJ2-3	CASSQGLLRETRRADTQYF	TGTGCCAGCTCCCAAGGACTCCTGCGGGAGACTCGGAGGGCAGATACGCAGTATTTT
TRBV6-5	-	many	TRBJ1-5	CASHSSLGDLNQPQHF	TGTGCCAGCCATTCCTCGTTGGGGGACCTTAATCAGCCCCAGCATTTT
TRBV20-1	-	many	TRBJ2-7	CSASRWQVTYEQYF	TGCAGTGCTAGCCGGTGGCAGGTAACCTACGAGCAGTACTTC
TRBV6-2/TRBV6-3	TRBD1	many	TRBJ2-1	CASTEGQGAYNEQFF	TGTGCCAGCACCGAGGGACAGGGGGCCTACAATGAGCAGTTCTTC
TRBV5-1	TRBD2	many	TRBJ2-3	CASSLAVLAGYADTQYF	TGCGCCAGCAGCTTGGCCGTACTAGCGGGGTATGCAGATACGCAGTATTTT
TRBV20-1	-	many	TRBJ1-1	CSARFHLNTEAFF	TGCAGTGCTAGGTTCCATTTGAACACTGAAGCTTTCTTT
TRBV3-1	-	many	TRBJ2-5	CASRIGGRRETQYF	TGTGCCAGCAGAATCGGGGGGCGGCGGGAGACCCAGTACTTC
TRBV4-1	TRBD1	-	TRBJ1-6	CASKLDRGGDNSPLHF	TGCGCCAGCAAACTCGACAGGGGAGGGGATAATTCACCCCTCCACTTT
TRBV4-1	-	-	TRBJ1-4	CASSPLAWSGGGEKLFF	TGCGCCAGCAGCCCCCTGGCCTGGTCCGGCGGGGGTGAAAAACTGTTTTTT
TRBV4-1	-	many	TRBJ2-5	CASSQGGYGETQYF	TGCGCCAGCAGCCAAGGGGGGTACGGAGAGACCCAGTACTTC
TRBV28	TRBD2	many	TRBJ2-2	CASSVPGLVMNTGELFF	TGTGCCAGCAGTGTACCGGGACTAGTGATGAACACCGGGGAGCTGTTTTTT
TRBV18	TRBD1	many	TRBJ2-3	CASSPVQGDGRDTQYF	TGTGCCAGCTCACCAGTGCAGGGGGACGGACGAGATACGCAGTATTTT
TRBV6-2/TRBV6-3	TRBD2	many	TRBJ2-1	CASSYGLAGANEQFF	TGTGCCAGCAGTTACGGACTAGCGGGGGCGAATGAGCAGTTCTTC
TRBV6-2/TRBV6-3	-	-	TRBJ1-2	CASRPTGQKKNYGYTF	TGTGCCAGCAGACCGACCGGACAGAAAAAGAACTATGGCTACACCTTC
TRBV6-2/TRBV6-3	-	many	TRBJ2-7	CASSYGGVYDEQYF	TGTGCCAGCAGTTATGGAGGGGTCTACGACGAGCAGTACTTC